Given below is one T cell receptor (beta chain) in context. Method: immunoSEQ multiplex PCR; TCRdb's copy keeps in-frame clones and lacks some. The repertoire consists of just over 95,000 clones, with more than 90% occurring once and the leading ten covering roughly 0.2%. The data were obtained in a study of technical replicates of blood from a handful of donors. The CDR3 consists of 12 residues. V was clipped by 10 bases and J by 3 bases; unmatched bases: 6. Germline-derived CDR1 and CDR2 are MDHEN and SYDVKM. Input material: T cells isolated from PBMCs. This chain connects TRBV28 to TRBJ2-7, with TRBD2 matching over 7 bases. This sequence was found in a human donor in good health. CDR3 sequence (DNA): TGTGCCACCCGGGGGGTTTTCTACGAGCAGTACTTC. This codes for CATRGVFYEQYF.